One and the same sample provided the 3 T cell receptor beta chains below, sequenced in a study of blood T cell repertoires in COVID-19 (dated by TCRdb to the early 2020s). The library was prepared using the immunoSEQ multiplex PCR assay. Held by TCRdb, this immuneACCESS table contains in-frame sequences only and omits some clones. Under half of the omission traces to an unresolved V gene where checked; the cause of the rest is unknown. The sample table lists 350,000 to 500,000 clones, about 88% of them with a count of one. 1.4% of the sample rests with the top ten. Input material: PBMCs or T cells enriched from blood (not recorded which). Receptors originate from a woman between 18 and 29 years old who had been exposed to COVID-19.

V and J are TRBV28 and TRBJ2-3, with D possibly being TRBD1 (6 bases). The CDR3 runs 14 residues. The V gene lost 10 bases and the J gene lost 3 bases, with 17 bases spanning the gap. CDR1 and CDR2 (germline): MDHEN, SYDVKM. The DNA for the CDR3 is TGTGCCATAAAGAGGGCAGGGGAAACAGATACGCAGTATTTT. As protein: CAIKRAGETDTQYF. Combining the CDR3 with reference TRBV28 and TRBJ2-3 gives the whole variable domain DVKVTQSSRYLVKRTGEKVFLECVQDMDHENMFWYRQDPGLGLRLIYFSYDVKMKEKGDIPEGYSVSREKKERFSLILESASTNQTSMYLCAIKRAGETDTQYFGPGTRLTVL.

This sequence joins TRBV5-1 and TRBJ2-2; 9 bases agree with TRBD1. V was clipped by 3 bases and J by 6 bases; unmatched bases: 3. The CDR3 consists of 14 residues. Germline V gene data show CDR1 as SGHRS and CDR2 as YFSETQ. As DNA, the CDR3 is TGCGCCAGCAGCTGGGACAGGGAATCCGGGGAGCTGTTTTTT. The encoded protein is CASSWDRESGELFF.

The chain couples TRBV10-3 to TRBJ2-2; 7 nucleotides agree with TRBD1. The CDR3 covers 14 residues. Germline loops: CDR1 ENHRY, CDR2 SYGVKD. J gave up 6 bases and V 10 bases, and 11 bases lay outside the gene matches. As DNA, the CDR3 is TGTGCCACCAGACAGGGTATTTCCCCCGGGGAGCTGTTTTTT. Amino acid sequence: CATRQGISPGELFF.